One sample yielded the 16 T cell receptor beta chains listed below, sequenced in a study of T-cell memory formation after mild COVID-19. TCRdb reprocessed the 5' RACE reads with MiXCR, giving one entry per CDR3 protein. In the table there are hundreds of thousands of distinct CDR3 sequences, approximately 15% of which are singletons. The sample consisted of PBMCs or a T cell subset sorted from them (not recorded which). All receptors derive from a man aged 18 to 30 who had mild COVID-19 (a few samples of this study predate the infection). Cell type and time point are not known.

The J gene is TRBJ1-4, the V gene TRBV4-2; D is undetermined. From germline, CDR1 is LGHNA and CDR2 YNFKEQ. V was shortened by 4 bases and J by 6 bases, with 9 bases between the two germline ends. The CDR3 runs to 13 residues. For the CDR3, the DNA is TGTGCCAGCAGCCCAGGACGGGATGAAAAACTGTTTTTT. Protein sequence: CASSPGRDEKLFF.

The chain recombines TRBV3-1 with TRBJ2-1; D is ambiguous. CDR1 and CDR2 from the germline V gene are LGHDT and YNNKEL (reference sequence). The V end lost 3 bases, the J end lost 9 bases, and 9 bases lay between the germline ends. The CDR3 is 12 residues long. CDR3 amino acids: CASSQMSGEQFF. The DNA of the CDR3 is TGTGCCAGCAGCCAGATGAGTGGTGAGCAGTTCTTC.

This clonotype appeared a few times. This chain joins TRBV20-1 and TRBJ2-3; no clear D gene. CDR3 length: 14 amino acids. V was cut by 6 bases and J by 0 bases, with 13 bases left in between. Germline V lookup: CDR1 DFQATT, CDR2 SNEGSKA (reference sequence). The CDR3 protein is CSAAIAASTDTQYF. As DNA, the CDR3 is TGCAGTGCCGCGATTGCCGCTAGCACAGATACGCAGTATTTT.

The sample holds many counts of this clonotype. V usage is TRBV5-1 and J usage is TRBJ2-5; tentatively, D is TRBD2 (5 bases). V lost 0 bases to trimming and J lost 5 bases, with 11 bases between them. This CDR3 region has 14 residues. CDR1 SGHRS and CDR2 YFSETQ come from the germline V gene. CDR3 amino acids: CASSLDIERETQYF. CDR3 DNA: TGCGCCAGCAGCTTGGATATCGAGCGGGAGACCCAGTACTTC.

About this clonotype itself: One base away lies a much larger clone, so this may be a sequencing read error. The chain links TRBV15 to TRBJ1-6; D unclear. The CDR3 loop spans 15 amino acids. From germline, CDR1 is LNHNV and CDR2 YYDKDF (reference sequence). CDR3 sequence (DNA): TGTGCCACCAGCAGAGGCGGGCCCGGTAATTCACCCCTCGACTTT. Amino acid sequence: CATSRGGPGNSPLDF.

The chain recombines TRBV7-6 with TRBJ2-1; 7 bases are a match to TRBD1. The CDR3 spans 13 residues. V was pared by 3 bases and J by 5 bases, with 1 base of the junction left unmatched. CDR1 is SGHVS and CDR2 is FNYEAQ in the germline V gene. CDR3 sequence (DNA): TGTGCCAGCAGCTTTGGACAGGACAATGAGCAGTTCTTC. Protein sequence: CASSFGQDNEQFF.

The gene calls are TRBV12-3 or TRBV12-4 and TRBJ2-2; maybe TRBD1 (5 bases). This CDR3 has 13 residues. With 7 bases removed from V and 6 bases from J, the gap between germline ends came to 12 bases. The CDR3 reads CASITQGSGELFF. The CDR3, as DNA: TGTGCCAGCATCACCCAGGGTTCCGGGGAGCTGTTTTTT.

This clonotype was observed a single time. V usage is TRBV11-2 and J usage is TRBJ2-5, with 11 bases fitting TRBD2. The junction had 5 bases not matched to a gene; V was cut back by 5 bases and J by 6 bases. The CDR3 length is 14 residues. Germline V gene sequence: CDR1 SGHAT, CDR2 FQNNGV. CDR3 loop: CASSQGTSGQTQYF. The CDR3 bases are TGTGCCAGCAGCCAAGGGACTAGCGGCCAGACCCAGTACTTC.

The chain joins TRBV12-3 or TRBV12-4 to TRBJ2-4, with TRBD1 matching over 7 bases. The CDR3 totals 15 residues. V was clipped by 2 bases and J by 4 bases; unmatched bases: 5. The CDR3 DNA is TGTGCCAGCAGTTTATACGGGACAGTTAAAAACATTCAGTACTTC. Amino acids: CASSLYGTVKNIQYF.

The CDR3 reads CASSQARGGSSYEQYF. CDR3 coding DNA: TGCGCCAGCAGCCAAGCCCGGGGGGGGTCTTCCTACGAGCAGTACTTC. V is TRBV4-1 and J is TRBJ2-7; 8 bases line up with TRBD2. Germline values: CDR1 MGHRA, CDR2 YSYEKL. CDR3 length: 16 amino acids. V shed 1 base and J 1 base; nucleotides not matched to a gene: 6.

The CDR3 DNA follows: TGTGCCAGCAGCCACGGGACAACGGTCCGCTACACCTTC. Its translation is CASSHGTTVRYTF. The chain joins TRBV3-1 to TRBJ1-2, with D possibly TRBD1 on 6 matching bases. The CDR3 spans 13 residues. Deletions cut 3 bases from V and 9 bases from J, with 14 bases between. Germline assignment: CDR1 LGHDT and CDR2 YNNKEL (reference sequence).

The chain recombines TRBV24-1 with TRBJ1-2; D perhaps matches TRBD1 (5 bases). Deletions cut 5 bases from V and 3 bases from J, with 9 bases between. Looked up from germline, CDR1 is KGHDR and CDR2 is SFDVKD. The CDR3 totals 13 residues. The CDR3 loop is CATSAGRHYGYTF. In DNA, the CDR3 is TGTGCCACCAGTGCGGGACGGCACTATGGCTACACCTTC.

This chain connects TRBV5-1 to TRBJ2-1; 7 bases are a match to TRBD2. Trimming removed 3 bases from V and 5 bases from J; junction bases left unmatched: 5. CDR1 is SGHRS and CDR2 is YFSETQ in the germline V gene. CDR3 length equals 14 residues. The CDR3 loop is CASSSTSPNNEQFF. The CDR3 DNA sequence: TGCGCCAGCAGCTCGACTAGCCCTAACAATGAGCAGTTCTTC.

This clonotype was observed a few times. The rearrangement uses TRBV10-3 and TRBJ2-3, with D uncertain. The germline V gene encodes CDR1 ENHRY and CDR2 SYGVKD. V was clipped by 4 bases and J by 2 bases, with 7 bases between them. This CDR3 is built from 13 residues. CDR3 in DNA: TGTGCCATCAGTGGCTCCACCACAGATACGCAGTATTTT. Its translation: CAISGSTTDTQYF.

This chain joins TRBV6-5 and TRBJ1-6, with 9 bases that match TRBD1. In germline, CDR1 is MNHEY, CDR2 SVGAGI. Trimming took 2 bases from V and 8 from J; bases not matched to a gene: 4. The CDR3 is made up of 15 amino acids. This CDR3 is CASSYGDRAYSPLHF. CDR3 nucleotide sequence: TGTGCCAGCAGTTACGGGGACAGGGCGTATTCACCCCTCCACTTT.

This clonotype has only a few counts. This chain connects TRBV7-6 to TRBJ2-1; no definite D call. The length of the CDR3 is 16 residues. V dropped 1 base and J dropped 7 bases, with 17 bases sitting between them. CDR1 SGHVS and CDR2 FNYEAQ come from the germline V gene. This CDR3 is CASSLDRVSPRNEQFF. DNA of the CDR3: TGTGCCAGCAGCTTAGATAGGGTATCTCCTAGGAATGAGCAGTTCTTC. Drawing the rest from reference TRBV7-6 and TRBJ2-1, the complete variable domain is GAGVSQSPRYKVTKRGQDVALRCDPISGHVSLYWYRQALGQGPEFLTYFNYEAQQDKSGLPNDRFSAERPEGSISTLTIQRTEQRDSAMYRCASSLDRVSPRNEQFFGPGTRLTVL.